Sequencing of this T cell receptor beta chain was carried out in a study of shared clonotypes between healthy human individuals. Notes on this clone: The antigen is unknown. No DNA is shown, since the ends of the CDR3 on it are uncertain; the CDR3 is the one TCRdb lists.

The CDR3 numbers 16 amino acids, ends counted. The germline V gene has CDR1 LGHNA and CDR2 YSLEER. Study-wide findings and caveats: Among donors, the sharing of clonotypes was expected to be influenced by sequencing depth.

A deep-level run was used for the assay. TCRdb keeps only in-frame clones here, not all; method: immunoSEQ multiplex PCR. Of around 1.1 million clones listed, 75% to 85% are singletons. All donors were healthy HIV-negative adults lacking recent acute infections or vaccinations. The receptor comes from a man aged 18 to 30 in good health. Some clones in this sample may be carry-over from other donors' samples. Sequencing was carried out using memory CD4+ T cells from PBMCs. This sample's subset: CD45RA-negative fraction. V and J are TRBV4-3 and TRBJ2-1; TRBD2 is the table's D call, not checked against the DNA. CDR3 loop: CASSFGPGLDYNEQFF.